This T cell receptor beta chain was obtained from a study of Graves' ophthalmopathy and Graves' hyperthyroidism (dated by TCRdb to between 2017 and 2018). Looking at the study overall: Peripheral blood was collected before any treatment was given, at the time of initial diagnosis. The study used TCR beta repertoire signatures to distinguish Graves' ophthalmopathy from Graves' hyperthyroidism and to predict progression to ophthalmopathy. In total, 135 blood samples were TCR-sequenced: fewer than 50 ophthalmopathy, under 85 hyperthyroidism and approximately 17 hyperthyroidism-to-ophthalmopathy patients. To explore V-J signatures distinguishing ophthalmopathy from hyperthyroidism, a discovery set of around 97 patients (43 ophthalmopathy, over 55 stable hyperthyroidism) was enrolled. The independent validation cohort included approximately 19 hyperthyroidism patients plus 17 patients who later progressed from hyperthyroidism to ophthalmopathy. T-cell repertoires of thyroid tissue and blood were compared in a handful of hyperthyroidism patients. After sampling, hyperthyroidism patients received methimazole starting at 30 mg daily, and ophthalmopathy patients received high-dose intravenous methylprednisolone. For training and testing, the 80 to 100 patients in the discovery cohort were randomly divided in a 7:3 ratio.

For repertoire sequencing, TCR beta CDR3 regions were amplified from RNA transcripts. The first round was an RT-PCR using HTBI primers with the Qiagen OneStep RT-PCR kit, and this first round was followed by a second-round multiplex PCR, then size selection and purification. Libraries were sequenced on an Illumina HiSeq2000 using paired-end 100 bp reads. The original pipeline was this. Reads were processed with SOAPnuke, discarding reads with adapters, uncalled bases, mean Phred below 15, or no exact constant-primer or identifier match. COPE v1.2.5 was used to merge high-quality paired reads. Each unique nucleotide sequence was defined as a clonotype, and clonotypes were aligned to IMGT TRB V, D and J references with MiTCR v1.1. The analysis was limited to V-J combinations with a frequency above 0.0001, which together covered 98% to 99.2% of repertoires. A TCR clonal expansion and chaos score per V-J combination was defined as the ratio of F50 clonal expansion to chaos observed in the TCRdist matrix. Features were reduced by Welch's t-statistics and random forest to about a dozen V-J combinations, which fed a naive Bayes classifier. The similarity between thyroid and blood repertoires was quantified using the Morisita-Horn index. TCRdb handled the public reads itself, with Q25 trimming in fastp and clone calling in MiXCR, and kept productive beta chains. Identical CDR3 protein sequences are pooled into one entry, listed with their most common genes and DNA. TCRdb, not the original authors, processed these V and J calls. This sample comprises hundreds of thousands of distinct CDR3 sequences, 22% of them detected only once. Around 6.9% of the sample is taken by the ten largest.

The full study reports these points: In validation, the model predicted ophthalmopathy progression with over 60% sensitivity and less than 80% specificity; around twelve predicted patients were CT-confirmed with GO in a median of about 6.1 months. Ophthalmopathy was separated from stable hyperthyroidism by the 13-signature model with roughly 90% sensitivity and 81% to 84% specificity in cross-validation and with 80%/75% in the test set. Sample size was not statistically predetermined, and group allocation was not concealed from the investigators. Among expanded thyroid clonotypes with frequency above 0.001, most also showed up in blood, which suggests that blood repertoires may reflect the thyroid immune response.

The CDR3 numbers 14 residues from cysteine through phenylalanine. The read is trimmed to its CDR3 DNA, 42 bases read in frame from base 1. At the junction V is shortened by 2 bases and J by 3 bases, with 14 bases in between. Reading the germline V gene (reference sequence) gives CDR1 DFQATT and CDR2 SNEGSKA. This clonotype appeared many times. There is no known antigen for this receptor. No much larger clonotype is one base removed from it; base qualities were not supplied. Stable hyperthyroidism was defined as no progression to ophthalmopathy within 18 months of follow-up. Hyperthyroidism patients were newly diagnosed, with disease duration under 2 months, and aged 18 to 65 years. Patients with other autoimmune diseases, uncontrolled infections, pregnancy or lactation were excluded from the study. Diagnosis was based on clinical symptoms, serum thyroxine, TRAb, thyroid ultrasound and orbital computed tomography. Using Ficoll-Paque density gradient centrifugation, PBMCs were isolated from 9.5 to 10 ml of fresh peripheral blood. Total RNA was extracted using Trizol reagent, and RNA quality was checked on an Agilent 2100 Bioanalyzer.

Sequencing input: peripheral blood. This chain is built from TRBV20-1 and TRBJ2-7, with TRBD1 perhaps the D gene, on 5 matching bases. This sequence originates from a woman younger than 30 with stable Graves' hyperthyroidism. Some clones in this sample may be carry-over from other donors' samples. Donor details come from another sample of the same person, matched by shared clones. The nucleotide sequence reads TGCAGTGCTAGATCTATGGGGCTGGACTACGAGCAGTACTTC. This sequence encodes CSARSMGLDYEQYF.